What follows is one T cell receptor beta chain and its context. Antigen specificity is unknown. The data originate from a study of Ad26.COV2.S vaccination and SARS-CoV-2 variants. Findings of the study overall: Those who received vaccine or placebo ended up with similar non-spike TCR breadth.

The ends lost 6 bases at V and 9 bases at J; junction bases unmatched: 3. CDR1 is SGHTA, CDR2 FQGNSA, per germline. This CDR3 region has 13 residues. Produced via immunoSEQ multiplex PCR; TCRdb's table is partial and in-frame only. The sample has around 370,000 clones; roughly 94% are singletons. The chain joins TRBV7-2 to TRBJ2-1; TRBD2 aligns across 12 bases. The receptor was isolated from a human donor who had recovered from COVID-19. The sample in question was peripheral blood, obtained after recovery from COVID-19. The CDR3 sequence: CASRPSGGAEQFF. The DNA of the CDR3 is TGTGCCAGCAGGCCTAGCGGGGGGGCTGAGCAGTTCTTC.